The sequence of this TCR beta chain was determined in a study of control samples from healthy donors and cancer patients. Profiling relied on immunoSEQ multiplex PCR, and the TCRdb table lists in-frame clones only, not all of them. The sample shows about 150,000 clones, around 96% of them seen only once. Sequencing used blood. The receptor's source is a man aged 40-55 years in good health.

The CDR3 spells CSVRDRAGEQYF. The CDR3 DNA follows: TGCAGCGTCCGGGACAGGGCGGGCGAGCAGTACTTC. This chain links TRBV29-1 with TRBJ2-7, with 9 bases identical to TRBD1. CDR1 and CDR2 from the germline V gene are SQVTM and ANQGSEA. CDR3 size: 12 residues. V shed 6 bases, J shed 6 bases, and the junction held 6 bases outside the gene matches.